The rows below give T cell receptor beta chains drawn from one sample of a study of radiation and T cells in renal cell carcinoma. Here immunoSEQ multiplex PCR was the method, and the copy in TCRdb shows in-frame clones only, minus some. The sample has about 65,000 clones; roughly 79% are singletons. The sample in question was blood, obtained from a patient whose treatment included radiotherapy and nephrectomy. The receptor set was obtained from a man in his 60s with renal cell carcinoma. Both conserved end residues are part of each CDR3. D genes are given only for firm matches. The size field is filled for only some rows; it gives once, few, many or a size class.

TRBV2	NA	NA	TRBJ2-3	CASSPYFTDTQYF	TGTGCCAGCAGTCCTTATTTCACAGATACGCAGTATTTT
TRBV10-3	NA	NA	TRBJ2-7	CAISESMWKDNYEQYF	TGTGCCATCAGTGAGTCGATGTGGAAGGACAACTACGAGCAGTACTTC
TRBV15	once	NA	TRBJ1-4	CATTRGGLANEKLFF	TGTGCCACCACGAGGGGGGGCCTGGCTAATGAAAAACTGTTTTTT
TRBV7-2	NA	TRBD1	TRBJ2-2	CASSFSAGGSTGELFF	TGTGCCAGCAGCTTTTCGGCAGGGGGCAGTACCGGGGAGCTGTTTTTT
TRBV19	NA	NA	TRBJ2-1	CASSTERFEWGNHNEQFF	TGTGCCAGTAGTACCGAGCGGTTTGAGTGGGGGAACCACAATGAGCAGTTCTTC
TRBV7-2	NA	NA	TRBJ1-1	CASRDLVAWDTEAFF	TGTGCCAGCAGGGATCTCGTTGCCTGGGACACTGAAGCTTTCTTT
TRBV2	NA	NA	TRBJ1-1	CASTYRVEAEAFF	TGTGCCAGCACTTACAGGGTTGAGGCTGAAGCTTTCTTT
TRBV5-1	NA	NA	TRBJ1-2	CASRGPGRTSYGYTF	TGCGCCAGCAGGGGGCCAGGAAGGACCAGTTATGGCTACACCTTC
TRBV30	NA	NA	TRBJ2-3	CASEGDTQYF	TGTGCCTCTGAAGGAGATACGCAGTATTTT
TRBV14	few	NA	TRBJ1-6	CASTGHLNSPLHF	TGTGCCAGCACAGGACACTTAAATTCACCCCTCCACTTT
TRBV19	NA	TRBD1	TRBJ1-4	CASRIGGATNEKLFF	TGTGCCAGTAGGATAGGGGGCGCAACTAATGAAAAACTGTTTTTT
TRBV7-8	NA	TRBD1	TRBJ2-7	CASSLRAPGQLTYEQYF	TGTGCCAGCAGCTTACGAGCCCCGGGACAGTTGACCTACGAGCAGTACTTC
TRBV9	NA	NA	TRBJ1-2	CASSVISGDGYTF	TGTGCCAGCAGCGTAATTTCAGGGGATGGCTACACCTTC
TRBV11-2	NA	NA	TRBJ1-1	CASSLDYVRAQAFF	TGTGCCAGCAGCTTAGATTACGTCAGGGCTCAAGCTTTCTTT
TRBV2	NA	TRBD1	TRBJ1-2	CASRSTGTGRQYGYTF	TGTGCCAGCAGGAGTACCGGGACAGGGCGGCAGTATGGCTACACCTTC
TRBV10-3	NA	NA	TRBJ2-1	CAISESEASIHEQFF	TGTGCCATCAGTGAGTCGGAGGCTAGCATCCATGAGCAGTTCTTC
TRBV7-9	NA	NA	TRBJ2-2	CASSLVLDTGELFF	TGTGCCAGCAGCTTAGTTTTAGACACCGGGGAGCTGTTTTTT
TRBV18	NA	NA	TRBJ1-3	CASSAGVTGNTIYF	TGTGCCAGCTCGGCGGGGGTAACAGGAAACACCATATATTTT
TRBV6-6	NA	NA	TRBJ1-1	CASSYPQDLNTEAFF	TGTGCCAGCAGTTACCCTCAGGACCTGAACACTGAAGCTTTCTTT
TRBV5-4	NA	TRBD2	TRBJ2-3	CASRAGRSTDTQYF	TGTGCCAGCAGAGCGGGGAGAAGCACAGATACGCAGTATTTT
TRBV7-8	NA	NA	TRBJ1-1	CASSPEGGTSLTEAFF	TGTGCCAGCAGCCCCGAGGGAGGGACGAGTCTCACTGAAGCTTTCTTT
TRBV18	NA	NA	TRBJ1-6	CASSPGILGSGSPLHF	TGTGCCAGCTCACCGGGGATACTGGGTTCAGGGTCACCCCTCCACTTT
TRBV5-1	NA	NA	TRBJ2-1	CASSQYQTAYEQFF	TGCGCCAGCAGCCAATACCAGACTGCATATGAGCAGTTCTTC
TRBV13	NA	TRBD2	TRBJ2-7	CASSSYSGGFYEQYF	TGTGCCAGCAGCTCATATAGCGGGGGATTCTACGAGCAGTACTTC
TRBV7-9	NA	NA	TRBJ1-2	CASSPQGVGGYTF	TGTGCCAGCAGCCCACAGGGAGTCGGCGGCTACACCTTC
TRBV10-3	NA	TRBD1	TRBJ2-1	CAISPGQGYVEQFF	TGTGCCATATCCCCGGGACAGGGTTATGTTGAGCAGTTCTTC
TRBV2	NA	TRBD2	TRBJ2-5	CASSGTSGGQETQYF	TGTGCCAGCAGTGGGACTAGCGGGGGACAAGAGACCCAGTACTTC
TRBV7-9	once	TRBD2	TRBJ2-3	CASSSRLAGGKSDTQYF	TGTGCCAGCAGCTCGCGACTAGCGGGGGGAAAGTCAGATACGCAGTATTTT
TRBV9	NA	TRBD1	TRBJ1-4	CASSVDPRTGGETNEKLFF	TGTGCCAGCAGCGTAGATCCCCGGACAGGGGGAGAAACTAATGAAAAACTGTTTTTT
TRBV11-2	few	NA	TRBJ2-7	CASSRMRARYF	TGTGCCAGCAGTAGGATGAGGGCTCGGTACTTC
TRBV19	NA	NA	TRBJ1-2	CASSIQRTDYGYTF	TGTGCCAGTAGTATTCAAAGGACCGACTATGGCTACACCTTC
TRBV2	few	NA	TRBJ1-1	CASSEAPGLAEAFF	TGTGCCAGCAGTGAAGCCCCAGGGTTGGCTGAAGCTTTCTTT
TRBV6-5	NA	NA	TRBJ2-7	CASSYKGDSYEQYF	TGTGCCAGCAGTTATAAGGGCGACTCCTACGAGCAGTACTTC
TRBV5-1	NA	NA	TRBJ1-2	CASSLTGDNYGYTF	TGCGCCAGCAGCTTGACGGGGGACAACTATGGCTACACCTTC
TRBV6-4	NA	TRBD1	TRBJ2-1	CASSDSGTGFYNEQFF	TGTGCCAGCAGTGACTCTGGGACAGGGTTTTACAATGAGCAGTTCTTC
TRBV18	NA	NA	TRBJ2-5	CASSPVPETQYF	TGTGCCAGCTCACCAGTCCCAGAGACCCAGTACTTC
TRBV19	few	NA	TRBJ2-1	CASSIKWAAYNEQFF	TGTGCCAGTAGTATTAAGTGGGCCGCCTACAATGAGCAGTTCTTC
TRBV10-1	NA	NA	TRBJ2-1	CASSDRDWVNEQFF	TGCGCCAGTTCCGACCGGGACTGGGTCAATGAGCAGTTCTTC
TRBV6-6	NA	NA	TRBJ2-3	CASRSHSDPGTDTQYF	TGTGCCAGCAGGTCCCATAGCGATCCTGGGACAGATACGCAGTATTTT
TRBV5-4	NA	NA	TRBJ1-5	CASRKEPNQPQHF	TGTGCCAGCAGGAAGGAGCCTAATCAGCCCCAGCATTTT
TRBV19	NA	TRBD1	TRBJ1-2	CASTLRQGRGCTF	TGTGCCAGTACCCTTCGACAGGGGAGGGGATGCACCTTC
TRBV12-5	NA	NA	TRBJ2-1	CASGPFVINEQFF	TGTGCTAGTGGCCCCTTCGTGATTAATGAGCAGTTCTTC
TRBV6-6	NA	NA	TRBJ2-7	CASMRNYQGSEQYF	TGTGCCAGCATGCGGAATTACCAAGGAAGTGAGCAGTACTTC
TRBV30	NA	NA	TRBJ1-2	CAWSTPGGLYGYTF	TGTGCCTGGAGCACCCCTGGGGGGCTCTATGGCTACACCTTC
TRBV29-1	NA	TRBD1	TRBJ1-2	CSVEQQGEYGYTF	TGCAGCGTTGAGCAACAGGGGGAGTATGGCTACACCTTC
TRBV7-2	NA	NA	TRBJ1-2	CASSLQGHYGYTF	TGTGCCAGCAGCCTACAGGGTCACTATGGCTACACCTTC
TRBV18	once	NA	TRBJ1-2	CASSAPGGADYGYTF	TGTGCCAGCTCAGCCCCGGGGGGCGCCGACTATGGCTACACCTTC
TRBV6-6	NA	TRBD1	TRBJ1-5	CASSYPDRARNQPQHF	TGTGCCAGCAGTTATCCCGACAGGGCCCGGAACCAGCCCCAGCATTTT
TRBV13	NA	TRBD1	TRBJ2-7	CASSLVGLPGQGIHEQYF	TGTGCCAGCAGCTTAGTGGGTCTTCCTGGACAGGGCATCCACGAGCAGTACTTC
TRBV11-2	few	NA	TRBJ2-5	CASSFGQGETQYF	TGTGCCAGCAGCTTCGGGCAGGGTGAGACCCAGTACTTC
TRBV4-2	NA	NA	TRBJ1-6	CASSQGQGNNSPLHF	TGTGCCAGCAGCCAAGGGCAGGGGAATAATTCACCCCTCCACTTT
TRBV4-2	NA	TRBD2	TRBJ2-3	CASSHSGRDTDTQYF	TGTGCCAGCAGCCACAGCGGGAGGGACACAGATACGCAGTATTTT
TRBV29-1	NA	TRBD1	TRBJ2-3	CSVEEGGQGTDTQYF	TGCAGCGTTGAAGAGGGGGGACAGGGGACAGATACGCAGTATTTT
TRBV7-2	NA	NA	TRBJ1-1	CASSYSNTEAFF	TGTGCCAGCAGCTACAGTAACACTGAAGCTTTCTTT
TRBV7-2	NA	NA	TRBJ2-3	CASSRASLQPSTDTQYF	TGTGCCAGCAGCCGCGCGTCGCTACAGCCGAGCACAGATACGCAGTATTTT
TRBV4-1	NA	TRBD2	TRBJ2-1	CASKGQTSGRRGYNEQFF	TGCGCCAGCAAGGGGCAAACTAGCGGGAGAAGAGGATACAATGAGCAGTTCTTC
TRBV6-6	NA	NA	TRBJ1-5	CASSSQGNQPQHF	TGTGCCAGCAGTTCCCAGGGGAATCAGCCCCAGCATTTT
TRBV28	once	NA	TRBJ1-2	CASSSLGGDYGYTF	TGTGCCAGCAGTTCACTAGGAGGGGACTATGGCTACACCTTC
TRBV7-2	NA	NA	TRBJ2-1	CASSLGPEDEQFF	TGTGCCAGCAGCTTAGGACCCGAGGATGAGCAGTTCTTC
TRBV6-4	NA	TRBD2	TRBJ2-3	CASSAGGDTDTQYF	TGTGCCAGCAGTGCCGGGGGGGACACAGATACGCAGTATTTT